This T cell receptor beta chain was recovered during a study of T cell responses to AZD1222 COVID-19 vaccine. Study-wide background: Second doses were pooled across both intervals (about 4 or about 12 weeks).

Produced via immunoSEQ multiplex PCR; TCRdb's table is partial and in-frame only. The data contain roughly 150,000 clones, roughly 90% of them singletons. Sequencing used peripheral blood, obtained on day 0 of AZD1222 vaccination. The clonotype was recovered from an adult in good health.

In DNA, the CDR3 is TGTGCCAGCAGTAACCAATCGACAGGGGAGGACTATGGCTACACCTTC. Its protein product is CASSNQSTGEDYGYTF. The chain links TRBV27 to TRBJ1-2; 8 bases map to TRBD1. Trimming took 5 bases from V and 3 from J; bases not matched to a gene: 11. CDR3 size: 16 residues. Germline values: CDR1 MNHEY, CDR2 SMNVEV (reference sequence).